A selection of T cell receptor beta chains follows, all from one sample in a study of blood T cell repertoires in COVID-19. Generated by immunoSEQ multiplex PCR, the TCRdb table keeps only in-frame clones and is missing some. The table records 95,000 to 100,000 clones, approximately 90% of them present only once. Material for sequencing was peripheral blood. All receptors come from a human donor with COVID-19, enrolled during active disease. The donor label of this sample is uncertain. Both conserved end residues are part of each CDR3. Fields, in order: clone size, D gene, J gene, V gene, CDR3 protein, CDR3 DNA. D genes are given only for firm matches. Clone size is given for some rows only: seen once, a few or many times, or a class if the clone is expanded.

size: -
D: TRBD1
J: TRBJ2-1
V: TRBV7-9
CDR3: CASSPYGTEYNEQFF
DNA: TGTGCCAGCAGCCCCTACGGGACAGAATACAATGAGCAGTTCTTC

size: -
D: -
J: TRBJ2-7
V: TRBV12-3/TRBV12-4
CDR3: CARELDLYEQYF
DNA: TGTGCCAGGGAGTTAGATCTATACGAGCAGTACTTC

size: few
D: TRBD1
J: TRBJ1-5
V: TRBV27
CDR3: CASSWSGQDQPQHF
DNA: TGTGCCAGCAGTTGGTCCGGACAGGATCAGCCCCAGCATTTT

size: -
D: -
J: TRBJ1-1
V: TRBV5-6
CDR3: CASRHREHTEAFF
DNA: TGTGCCAGCAGGCACAGGGAACACACTGAAGCTTTCTTT

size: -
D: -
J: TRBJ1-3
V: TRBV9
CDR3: CASSVGGISGNTIYF
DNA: TGTGCCAGCAGCGTAGGCGGGATCTCTGGAAACACCATATATTTT

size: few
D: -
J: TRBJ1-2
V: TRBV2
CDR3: CASFGADGYTF
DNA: TGTGCCAGCTTTGGGGCGGACGGCTACACCTTC

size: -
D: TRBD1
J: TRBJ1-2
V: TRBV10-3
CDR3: CAISADRAYGYTF
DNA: TGTGCCATCAGTGCGGACAGGGCCTATGGCTACACCTTC

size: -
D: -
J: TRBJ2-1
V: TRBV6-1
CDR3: CASSEMGAALHNEQFF
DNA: TGTGCCAGCAGTGAAATGGGAGCGGCTTTACACAATGAGCAGTTCTTC

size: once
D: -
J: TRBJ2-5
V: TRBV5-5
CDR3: CASSLVRSQETQYF
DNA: TGTGCCAGCAGCTTGGTTCGGTCCCAAGAGACCCAGTACTTC

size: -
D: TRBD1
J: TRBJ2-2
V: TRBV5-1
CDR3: CASSTGQGGTGELFF
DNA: TGCGCCAGCAGCACCGGACAGGGAGGCACCGGGGAGCTGTTTTTT

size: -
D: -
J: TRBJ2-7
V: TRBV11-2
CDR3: CASSLDSVYEQYF
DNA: TGTGCCAGCAGCTTAGATAGCGTCTACGAGCAGTACTTC

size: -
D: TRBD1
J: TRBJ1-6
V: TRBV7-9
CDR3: CASSSQGAGSPLHF
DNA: TGTGCCAGCAGCTCCCAGGGGGCAGGGTCACCCCTCCACTTT

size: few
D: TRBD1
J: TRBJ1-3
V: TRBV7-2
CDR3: CASSLVDRGLNTIYF
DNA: TGTGCCAGCAGCTTAGTGGACAGGGGGCTGAACACCATATATTTT

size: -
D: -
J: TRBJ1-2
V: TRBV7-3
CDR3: CASSASGGRMGYGYTF
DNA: TGTGCCAGCAGCGCTAGCGGGGGCCGGATGGGCTATGGCTACACCTTC

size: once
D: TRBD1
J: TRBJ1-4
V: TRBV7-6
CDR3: CASTQGALANEKLFF
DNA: TGTGCCAGCACTCAGGGGGCGCTTGCTAATGAAAAACTGTTTTTT

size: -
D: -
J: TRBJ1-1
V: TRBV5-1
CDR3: CASSSGGEGTEAFF
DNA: TGCGCCAGCAGCTCGGGCGGGGAAGGCACTGAAGCTTTCTTT

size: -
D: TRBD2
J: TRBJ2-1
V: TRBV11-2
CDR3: CASSSSSGDYNEQFF
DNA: TGTGCCAGCAGCTCTTCTAGCGGGGATTACAATGAGCAGTTCTTC

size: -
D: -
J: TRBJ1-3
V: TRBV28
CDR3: CASTSWRVQNTIYF
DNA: TGTGCCAGCACCTCATGGCGGGTTCAAAACACCATATATTTT

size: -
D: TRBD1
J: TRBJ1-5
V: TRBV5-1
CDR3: CASSVTGGANQPQHF
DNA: TGCGCCAGCAGCGTAACAGGGGGGGCCAATCAGCCCCAGCATTTT

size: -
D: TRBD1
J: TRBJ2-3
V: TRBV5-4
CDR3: CASSLDRGLTDTQYF
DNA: TGTGCCAGCAGCTTGGACAGGGGCCTCACAGATACGCAGTATTTT

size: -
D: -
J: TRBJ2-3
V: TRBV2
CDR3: CASASGGGTDTQYF
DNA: TGTGCCAGCGCTTCGGGGGGCGGTACAGATACGCAGTATTTT

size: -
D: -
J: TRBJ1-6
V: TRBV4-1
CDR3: CASSQPGHNSPLHF
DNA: TGCGCCAGCAGCCAACCAGGGCATAATTCACCCCTCCACTTT

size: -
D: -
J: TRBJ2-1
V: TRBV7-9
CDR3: CASRSPRVNEQFF
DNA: TGTGCCAGCAGATCGCCCCGGGTTAATGAGCAGTTCTTC

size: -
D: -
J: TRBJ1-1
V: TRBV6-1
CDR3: CASSFDSNTEAFF
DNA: TGTGCCAGCAGTTTCGACTCCAACACTGAAGCTTTCTTT

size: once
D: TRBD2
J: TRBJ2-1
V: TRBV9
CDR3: CASSVVVGGLGYNEQFF
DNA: TGTGCCAGCAGCGTAGTCGTCGGGGGACTAGGCTACAATGAGCAGTTCTTC

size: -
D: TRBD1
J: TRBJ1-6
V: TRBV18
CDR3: CASSKQGADYNSPLHF
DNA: TGTGCCAGCTCAAAACAGGGGGCCGACTATAATTCACCCCTCCACTTT

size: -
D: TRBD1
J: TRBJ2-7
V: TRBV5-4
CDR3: CASSLQQGAPHEQYF
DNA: TGTGCCAGCAGCTTACAACAGGGGGCGCCGCACGAGCAGTACTTC

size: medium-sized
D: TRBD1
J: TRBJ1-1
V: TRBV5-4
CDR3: CASSLGTGRGWTEAFF
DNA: TGTGCCAGCAGCTTGGGGACAGGGCGAGGTTGGACTGAAGCTTTCTTT

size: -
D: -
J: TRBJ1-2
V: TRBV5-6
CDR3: CASSLDTSGRGYGYTF
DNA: TGTGCCAGCAGCTTGGACACGTCGGGCAGGGGCTATGGCTACACCTTC

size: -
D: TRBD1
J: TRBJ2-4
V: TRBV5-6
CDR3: CASSPRISGGNIQYF
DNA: TGTGCCAGCAGCCCGCGAATTTCAGGGGGAAACATTCAGTACTTC

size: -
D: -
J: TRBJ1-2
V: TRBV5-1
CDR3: CASSLEGGGYTF
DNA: TGCGCCAGCAGCTTGGAAGGGGGTGGCTACACCTTC

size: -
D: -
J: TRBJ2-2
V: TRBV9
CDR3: CASSVASGSTGELFF
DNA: TGTGCCAGCAGCGTAGCTTCGGGAAGCACCGGGGAGCTGTTTTTT

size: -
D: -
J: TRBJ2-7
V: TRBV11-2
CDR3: CASSPVQGVAPYEQYF
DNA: TGTGCCAGCAGCCCCGTTCAAGGGGTGGCCCCCTACGAGCAGTACTTC

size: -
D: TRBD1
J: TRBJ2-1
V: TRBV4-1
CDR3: CASSPGLGGTGSYNEQFF
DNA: TGCGCCAGCAGCCCCGGCCTCGGGGGGACAGGGTCCTACAATGAGCAGTTCTTC

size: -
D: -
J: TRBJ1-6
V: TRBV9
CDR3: CASSVREDGNSPLHF
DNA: TGTGCCAGCAGCGTAAGGGAGGACGGCAATTCACCCCTCCACTTT

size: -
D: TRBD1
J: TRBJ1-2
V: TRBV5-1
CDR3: CASSRTPGQADLDYGYTF
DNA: TGCGCCAGCAGCCGAACACCGGGACAGGCGGACTTGGACTATGGCTACACCTTC

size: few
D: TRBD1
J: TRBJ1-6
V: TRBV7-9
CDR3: CASSTRGTAGLPLHF
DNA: TGTGCCAGCAGCACGAGGGGGACAGCGGGTCTACCCCTCCACTTT

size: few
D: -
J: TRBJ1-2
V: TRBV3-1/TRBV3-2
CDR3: CASSHDRRTYGYTF
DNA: TGTGCCAGCAGCCACGACAGGCGGACCTATGGCTACACCTTC

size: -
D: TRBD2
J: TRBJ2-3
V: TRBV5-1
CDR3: CASSLGGLAGDLSSTDTQYF
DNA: TGCGCCAGCAGCTTGGGTGGACTAGCGGGGGATTTATCTAGCACAGATACGCAGTATTTT

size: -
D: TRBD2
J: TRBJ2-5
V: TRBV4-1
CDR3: CASSPYLLAGGPETQYF
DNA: TGCGCCAGCAGCCCTTACTTACTAGCGGGAGGGCCCGAGACCCAGTACTTC

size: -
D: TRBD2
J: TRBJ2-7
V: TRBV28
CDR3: CASSYSGGPYEQYF
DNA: TGTGCCAGCAGCTATAGCGGGGGGCCCTACGAGCAGTACTTC

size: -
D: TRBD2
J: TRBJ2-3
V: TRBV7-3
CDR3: CASSLQAGALGTQYF
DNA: TGTGCCAGCAGCTTACAAGCGGGGGCCCTCGGGACGCAGTATTTT

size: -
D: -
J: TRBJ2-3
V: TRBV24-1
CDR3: CATSGSGADTQYF
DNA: TGTGCCACCAGTGGGAGTGGGGCGGATACGCAGTATTTT

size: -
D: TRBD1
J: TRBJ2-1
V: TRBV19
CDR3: CASSIETGQNNEQFF
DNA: TGTGCCAGTAGTATCGAGACAGGGCAAAACAATGAGCAGTTCTTC

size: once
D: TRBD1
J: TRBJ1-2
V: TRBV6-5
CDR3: CASRVGTGGGYTF
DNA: TGTGCCAGCAGAGTCGGGACAGGGGGCGGCTACACCTTC

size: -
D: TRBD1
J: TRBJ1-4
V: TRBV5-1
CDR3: CASSPNHRGSDEKLFF
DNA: TGCGCCAGCAGCCCTAACCACAGGGGATCGGATGAAAAACTGTTTTTT

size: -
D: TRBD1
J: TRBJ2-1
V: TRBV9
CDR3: CASSPRTGVYSNEQFF
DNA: TGTGCCAGCAGCCCCCGGACAGGAGTATACTCCAATGAGCAGTTCTTC

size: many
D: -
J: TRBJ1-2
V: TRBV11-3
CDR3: CASSREGRGGDYGYTF
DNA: TGTGCCAGCAGCCGGGAAGGCCGGGGGGGCGACTATGGCTACACCTTC

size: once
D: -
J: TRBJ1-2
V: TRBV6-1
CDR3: CASSEEGARGYTF
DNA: TGTGCCAGCAGTGAAGAAGGGGCACGTGGCTACACCTTC

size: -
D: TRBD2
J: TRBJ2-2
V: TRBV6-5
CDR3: CASSGGRVHTGELFF
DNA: TGTGCCAGCAGCGGGGGGAGGGTTCACACCGGGGAGCTGTTTTTT

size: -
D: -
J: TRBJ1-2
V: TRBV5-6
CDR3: CASSLQGPYGYTF
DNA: TGTGCCAGCAGCCTACAGGGTCCCTATGGCTACACCTTC